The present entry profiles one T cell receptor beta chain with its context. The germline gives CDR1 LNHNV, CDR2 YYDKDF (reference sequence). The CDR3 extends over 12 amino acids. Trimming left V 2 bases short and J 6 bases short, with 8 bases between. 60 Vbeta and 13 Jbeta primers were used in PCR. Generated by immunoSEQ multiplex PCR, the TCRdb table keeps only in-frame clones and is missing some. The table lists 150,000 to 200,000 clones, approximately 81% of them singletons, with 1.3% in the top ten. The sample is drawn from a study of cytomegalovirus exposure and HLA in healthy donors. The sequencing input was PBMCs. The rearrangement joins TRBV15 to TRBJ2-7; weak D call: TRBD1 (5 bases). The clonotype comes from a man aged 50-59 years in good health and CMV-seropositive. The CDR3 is CATSRQGSEQYF. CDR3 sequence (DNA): TGTGCCACCAGCAGACAGGGCTCCGAGCAGTACTTC.